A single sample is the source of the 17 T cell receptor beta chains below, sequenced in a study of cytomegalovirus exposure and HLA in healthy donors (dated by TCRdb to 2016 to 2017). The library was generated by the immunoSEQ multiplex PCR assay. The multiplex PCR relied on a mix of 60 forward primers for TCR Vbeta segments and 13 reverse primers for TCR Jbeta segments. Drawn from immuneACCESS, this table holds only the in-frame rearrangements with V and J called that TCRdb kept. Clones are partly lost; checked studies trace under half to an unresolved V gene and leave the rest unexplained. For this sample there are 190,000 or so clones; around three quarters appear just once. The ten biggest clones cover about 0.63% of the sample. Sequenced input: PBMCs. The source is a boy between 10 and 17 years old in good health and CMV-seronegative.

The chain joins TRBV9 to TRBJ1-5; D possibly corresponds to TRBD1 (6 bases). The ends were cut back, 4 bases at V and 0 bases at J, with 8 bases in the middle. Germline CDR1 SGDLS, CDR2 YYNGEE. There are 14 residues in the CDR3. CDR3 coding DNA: TGTGCCAGCAGCCCGGGACATAGCAATCAGCCCCAGCATTTT. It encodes CASSPGHSNQPQHF.

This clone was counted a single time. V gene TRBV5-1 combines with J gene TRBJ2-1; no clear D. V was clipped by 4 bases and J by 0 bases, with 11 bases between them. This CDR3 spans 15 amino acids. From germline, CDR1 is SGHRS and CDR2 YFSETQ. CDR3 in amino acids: CASSVHMSSYNEQFF. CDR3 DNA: TGCGCCAGCAGCGTTCATATGAGCTCCTACAATGAGCAGTTCTTC.

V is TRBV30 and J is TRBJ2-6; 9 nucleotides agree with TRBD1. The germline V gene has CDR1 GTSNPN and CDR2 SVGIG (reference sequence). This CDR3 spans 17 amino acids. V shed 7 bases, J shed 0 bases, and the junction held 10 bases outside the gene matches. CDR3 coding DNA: TGTGCCTATGCCCGGGACAGGGCCTCCTCTGGGGCCAACGTCCTGACTTTC. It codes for CAYARDRASSGANVLTF.

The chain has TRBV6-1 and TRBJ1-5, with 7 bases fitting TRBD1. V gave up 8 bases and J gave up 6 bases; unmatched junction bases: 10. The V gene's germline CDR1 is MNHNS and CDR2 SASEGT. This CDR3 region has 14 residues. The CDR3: CASGGSTGTQPQHF. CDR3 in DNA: TGTGCCAGCGGAGGTTCGACAGGGACTCAGCCCCAGCATTTT.

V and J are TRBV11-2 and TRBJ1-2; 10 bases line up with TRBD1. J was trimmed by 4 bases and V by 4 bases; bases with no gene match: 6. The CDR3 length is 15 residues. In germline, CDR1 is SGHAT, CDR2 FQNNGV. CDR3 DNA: TGTGCCAGCAGCTCACCGGGACAGGGGTCCTATGGCTACACCTTC. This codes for CASSSPGQGSYGYTF.

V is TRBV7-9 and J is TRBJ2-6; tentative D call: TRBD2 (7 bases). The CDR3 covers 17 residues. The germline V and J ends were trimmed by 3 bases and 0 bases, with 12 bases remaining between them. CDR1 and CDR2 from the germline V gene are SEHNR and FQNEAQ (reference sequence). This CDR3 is CASSFGGGGSGANVLTF. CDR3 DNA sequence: TGTGCCAGCAGCTTTGGAGGGGGGGGCTCTGGGGCCAACGTCCTGACTTTC.

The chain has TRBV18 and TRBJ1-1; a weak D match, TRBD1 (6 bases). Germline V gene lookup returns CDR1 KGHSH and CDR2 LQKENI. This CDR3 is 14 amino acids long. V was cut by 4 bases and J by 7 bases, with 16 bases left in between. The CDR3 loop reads CASSLQKDRIEAFF. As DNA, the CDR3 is TGTGCCAGCTCACTCCAAAAGGACAGAATTGAAGCTTTCTTT. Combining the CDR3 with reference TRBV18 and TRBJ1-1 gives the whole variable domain NAGVMQNPRHLVRRRGQEARLRCSPMKGHSHVYWYRQLPEEGLKFMVYLQKENIIDESGMPKERFSAEFPKEGPSILRIQQVVRGDSAAYFCASSLQKDRIEAFFGQGTRLTVV.

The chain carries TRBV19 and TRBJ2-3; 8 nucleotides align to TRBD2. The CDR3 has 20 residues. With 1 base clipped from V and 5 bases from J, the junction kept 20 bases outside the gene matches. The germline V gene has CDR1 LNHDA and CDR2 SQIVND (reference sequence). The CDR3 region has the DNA TGTGCCAGTAGTATAGTAGCAGCGGGAGCCCTTCGAGAGGTCGTAGATACGCAGTATTTT. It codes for CASSIVAAGALREVVDTQYF.

CDR3 nucleotide sequence: TGTGCCTGGAGTGTACGTTCGTACAGGGGGGACGAGCAGTACTTC. Translating gives CAWSVRSYRGDEQYF. The chain has TRBV30 and TRBJ2-7, with 8 bases fitting TRBD1. This CDR3 is built from 15 residues. V was clipped by 0 bases and J by 5 bases; unmatched bases: 9. The germline CDR1 and CDR2 sequences are GTSNPN and SVGIG (reference sequence).

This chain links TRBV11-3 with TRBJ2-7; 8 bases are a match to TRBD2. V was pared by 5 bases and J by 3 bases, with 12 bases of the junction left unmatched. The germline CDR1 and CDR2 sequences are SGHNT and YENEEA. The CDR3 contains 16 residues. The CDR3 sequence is CASSHQNQRGYYEQYF. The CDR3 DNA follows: TGTGCCAGCAGCCACCAGAACCAGCGGGGGTACTACGAGCAGTACTTC.

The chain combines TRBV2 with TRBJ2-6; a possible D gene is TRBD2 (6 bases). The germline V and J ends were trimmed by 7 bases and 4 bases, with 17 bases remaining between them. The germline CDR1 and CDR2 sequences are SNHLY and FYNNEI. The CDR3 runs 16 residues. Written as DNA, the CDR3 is TGTGCCAGCACGGGGGATCGGGTCTCCGGGGCCAACGTCCTGACTTTC. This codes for CASTGDRVSGANVLTF.

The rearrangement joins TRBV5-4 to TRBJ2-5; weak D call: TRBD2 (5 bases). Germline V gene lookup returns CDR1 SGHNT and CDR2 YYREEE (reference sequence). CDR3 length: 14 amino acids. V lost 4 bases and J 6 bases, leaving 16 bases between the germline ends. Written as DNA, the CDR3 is TGTGCCAGCAGCCCAGACTACCCCGGGCAGACCCAGTACTTC. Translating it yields CASSPDYPGQTQYF.

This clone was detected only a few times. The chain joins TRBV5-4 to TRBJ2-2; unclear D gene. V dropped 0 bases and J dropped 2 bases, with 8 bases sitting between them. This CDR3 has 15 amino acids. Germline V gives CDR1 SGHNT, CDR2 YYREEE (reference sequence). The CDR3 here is CASSLDPRNTGELFF. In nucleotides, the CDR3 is TGTGCCAGCAGCTTGGATCCTAGAAACACCGGGGAGCTGTTTTTT.

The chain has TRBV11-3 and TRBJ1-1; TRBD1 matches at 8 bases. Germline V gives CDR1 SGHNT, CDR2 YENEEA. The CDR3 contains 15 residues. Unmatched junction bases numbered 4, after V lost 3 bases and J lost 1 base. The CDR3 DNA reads TGTGCCAGCAGCTTCCGCAGGGGGCAGAACACTGAAGCTTTCTTT. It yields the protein CASSFRRGQNTEAFF.

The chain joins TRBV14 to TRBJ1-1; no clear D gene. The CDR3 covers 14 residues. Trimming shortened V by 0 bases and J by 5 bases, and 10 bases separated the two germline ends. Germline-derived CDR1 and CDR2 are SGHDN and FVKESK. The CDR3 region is CASSQDLRRTEAFF. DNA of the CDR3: TGTGCCAGCAGCCAAGATTTGAGGCGGACTGAAGCTTTCTTT.

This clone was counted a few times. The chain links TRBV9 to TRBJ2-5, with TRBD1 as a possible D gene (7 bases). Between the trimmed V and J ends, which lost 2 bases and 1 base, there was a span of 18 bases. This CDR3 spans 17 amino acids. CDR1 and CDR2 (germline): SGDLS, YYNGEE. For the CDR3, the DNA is TGTGCCAGCAGCGTGAGGGGCGGGACAGATATCCAAGAGACCCAGTACTTC. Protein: CASSVRGGTDIQETQYF. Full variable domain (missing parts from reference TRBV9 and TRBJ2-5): DSGVTQTPKHLITATGQRVTLRCSPRSGDLSVYWYQQSLDQGLQFLIQYYNGEERAKGNILERFSAQQFPDLHSELNLSSLELGDSALYFCASSVRGGTDIQETQYFGPGTRLLVL.

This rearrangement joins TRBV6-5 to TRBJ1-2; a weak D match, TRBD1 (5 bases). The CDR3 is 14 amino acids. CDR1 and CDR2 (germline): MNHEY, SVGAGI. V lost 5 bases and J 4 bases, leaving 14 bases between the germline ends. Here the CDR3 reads CASSQALGGYGYTF. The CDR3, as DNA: TGTGCCAGCAGTCAGGCCCTCGGGGGCTATGGCTACACCTTC.